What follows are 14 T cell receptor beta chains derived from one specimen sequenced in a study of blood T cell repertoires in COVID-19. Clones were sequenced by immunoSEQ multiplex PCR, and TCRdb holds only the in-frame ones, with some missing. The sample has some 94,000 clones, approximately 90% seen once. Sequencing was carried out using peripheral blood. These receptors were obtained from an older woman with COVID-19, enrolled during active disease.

This CDR3 is CASRNRARDGYTF. CDR3 DNA sequence: TGTGCCAGCAGAAACAGGGCCCGGGATGGCTACACCTTC. This chain connects TRBV27 to TRBJ1-2; D might be TRBD1 (6 bases). V was pared by 6 bases and J by 6 bases, with 14 bases between. The CDR3 spans 13 residues. Per the germline V gene, CDR1 is MNHEY and CDR2 is SMNVEV (reference sequence).

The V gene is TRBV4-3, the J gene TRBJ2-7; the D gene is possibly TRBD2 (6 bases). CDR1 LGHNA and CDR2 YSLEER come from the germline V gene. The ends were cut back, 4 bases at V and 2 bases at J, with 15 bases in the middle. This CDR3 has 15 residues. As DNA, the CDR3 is TGCGCCAGCAGCCCCTACGGCGGGGCCGCCTACGAGCAGTACTTC. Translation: CASSPYGGAAYEQYF.

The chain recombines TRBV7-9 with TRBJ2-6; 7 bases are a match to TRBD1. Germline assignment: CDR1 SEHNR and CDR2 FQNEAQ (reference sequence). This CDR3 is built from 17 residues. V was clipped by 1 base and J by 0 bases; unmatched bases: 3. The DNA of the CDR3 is TGTGCCAGCAGCTTAGGACAGGGATACTCTGGGGCCAACGTCCTGACTTTC. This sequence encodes CASSLGQGYSGANVLTF.

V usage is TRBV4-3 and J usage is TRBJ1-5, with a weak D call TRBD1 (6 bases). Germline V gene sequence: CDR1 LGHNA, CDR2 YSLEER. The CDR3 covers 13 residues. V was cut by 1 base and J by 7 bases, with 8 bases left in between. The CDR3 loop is CASSQAGDQPQHF. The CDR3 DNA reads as TGCGCCAGCAGCCAAGCAGGGGACCAGCCCCAGCATTTT.

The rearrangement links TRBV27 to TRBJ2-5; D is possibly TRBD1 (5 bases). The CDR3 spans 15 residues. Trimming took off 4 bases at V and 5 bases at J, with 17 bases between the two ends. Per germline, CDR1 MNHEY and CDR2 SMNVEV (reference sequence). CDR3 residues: CASSSAIGVGETQYF. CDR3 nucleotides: TGTGCCAGCAGTTCAGCAATAGGGGTTGGGGAGACCCAGTACTTC.

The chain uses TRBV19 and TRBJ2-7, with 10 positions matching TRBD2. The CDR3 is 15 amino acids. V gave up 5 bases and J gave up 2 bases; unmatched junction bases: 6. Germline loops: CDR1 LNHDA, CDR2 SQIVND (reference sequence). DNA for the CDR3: TGTGCCAGTAGTTCGAGGACTAGCGGAACCTACGAGCAGTACTTC. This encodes CASSSRTSGTYEQYF.

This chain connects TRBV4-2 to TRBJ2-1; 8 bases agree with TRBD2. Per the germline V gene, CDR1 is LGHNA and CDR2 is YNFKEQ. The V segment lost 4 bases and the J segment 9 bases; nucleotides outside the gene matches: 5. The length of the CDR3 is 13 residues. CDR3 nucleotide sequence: TGTGCCAGCAGCCCCGGGGGGGCTGGTGAGCAGTTCTTC. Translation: CASSPGGAGEQFF.

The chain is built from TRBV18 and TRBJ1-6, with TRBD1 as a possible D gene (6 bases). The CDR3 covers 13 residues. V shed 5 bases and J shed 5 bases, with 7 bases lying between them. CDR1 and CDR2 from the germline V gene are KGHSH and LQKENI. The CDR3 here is CASSGGNNSPLHF. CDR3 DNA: TGTGCCAGCTCAGGGGGCAATAATTCACCCCTCCACTTT.

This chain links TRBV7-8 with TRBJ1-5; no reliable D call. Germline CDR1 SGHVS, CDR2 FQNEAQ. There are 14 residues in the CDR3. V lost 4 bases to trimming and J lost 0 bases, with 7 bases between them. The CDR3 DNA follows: TGTGCCAGCAGCTCCCCGTATAGCAATCAGCCCCAGCATTTT. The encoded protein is CASSSPYSNQPQHF.

CDR3 region: CAWSSRGSGEAFF. DNA of the CDR3: TGTGCCTGGAGTAGCAGGGGGAGCGGTGAAGCTTTCTTT. The chain links TRBV30 to TRBJ1-1; 7 bases map to TRBD1. This CDR3 has 13 residues. The junction had 7 bases not matched to a gene; V was cut back by 2 bases and J by 7 bases. CDR1 and CDR2 (germline): GTSNPN, SVGIG (reference sequence).

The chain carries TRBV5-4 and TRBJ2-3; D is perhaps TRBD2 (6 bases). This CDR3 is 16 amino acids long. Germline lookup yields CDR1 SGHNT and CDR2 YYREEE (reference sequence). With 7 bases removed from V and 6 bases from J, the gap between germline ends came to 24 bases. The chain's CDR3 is CASRPFASVGRDTQYF. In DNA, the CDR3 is TGTGCCAGCCGCCCCTTTGCTAGCGTTGGTCGGGATACGCAGTATTTT.

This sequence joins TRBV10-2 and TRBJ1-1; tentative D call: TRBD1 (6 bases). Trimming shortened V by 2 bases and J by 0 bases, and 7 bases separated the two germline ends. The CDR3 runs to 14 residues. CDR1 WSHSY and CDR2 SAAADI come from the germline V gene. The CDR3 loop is CASSEGGVNTEAFF. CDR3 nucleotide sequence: TGCGCCAGCAGTGAGGGGGGCGTGAACACTGAAGCTTTCTTT.

The CDR3 protein is CASSSGAGAGNQPQHF. CDR3 sequence (DNA): TGTGCCAGCAGCTCAGGGGCAGGGGCCGGCAATCAGCCCCAGCATTTT. This chain connects TRBV7-2 to TRBJ1-5, with a possible D match to TRBD1 (6 bases). Germline V gene lookup returns CDR1 SGHTA and CDR2 FQGNSA. There are 16 residues in the CDR3. Trimming removed 4 bases at V and 2 bases at J, with 15 bases between.

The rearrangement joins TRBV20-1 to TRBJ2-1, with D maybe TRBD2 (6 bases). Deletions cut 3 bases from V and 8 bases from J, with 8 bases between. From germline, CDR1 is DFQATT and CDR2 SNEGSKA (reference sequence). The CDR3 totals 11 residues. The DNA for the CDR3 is TGCAGTGCTAGGGAGGGCCATGAGCAGTTCTTC. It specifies CSAREGHEQFF.